The T cell receptor beta chain under discussion was sequenced for a study of CD8 T cells in ankylosing spondylitis. Study findings and constraints: Earlier literature documents some of the motif variants in reactive arthritis synovial fluid and blood. Ankylosing spondylitis blood seemed to carry a telltale TCR beta motif made of eight or nine highly homologous variants. Clones linked to disease were reported to show significant enrichment in matched ankylosing spondylitis synovial fluid. Disease-linked clones bore a CD8+ phenotype, appearing relatively rarely in peripheral blood.

A single record per CDR3 protein comes from TCRdb applying MiXCR to the 5' RACE reads. The sample yields more than 600,000 distinct CDR3 sequences, around 20% seen once. On this clonotype itself: Its antigen is not identified.

Germline assignment: CDR1 SGHTA and CDR2 FQGTGA. The CDR3 is made up of 15 amino acids. V lost 4 bases and J lost 6, with 18 bases in between. The J gene is TRBJ1-1, the V gene TRBV7-3; D is unresolved. The clonotype originates from a male donor with ankylosing spondylitis. What was sequenced was blood, either unsorted or a sorted T cell fraction (not recorded which). CDR3 DNA sequence: TGTGCCAGCAGCTCCTCGCCCGTCGGGGAATCTGAAGCTTTCTTT. Residues: CASSSSPVGESEAFF.